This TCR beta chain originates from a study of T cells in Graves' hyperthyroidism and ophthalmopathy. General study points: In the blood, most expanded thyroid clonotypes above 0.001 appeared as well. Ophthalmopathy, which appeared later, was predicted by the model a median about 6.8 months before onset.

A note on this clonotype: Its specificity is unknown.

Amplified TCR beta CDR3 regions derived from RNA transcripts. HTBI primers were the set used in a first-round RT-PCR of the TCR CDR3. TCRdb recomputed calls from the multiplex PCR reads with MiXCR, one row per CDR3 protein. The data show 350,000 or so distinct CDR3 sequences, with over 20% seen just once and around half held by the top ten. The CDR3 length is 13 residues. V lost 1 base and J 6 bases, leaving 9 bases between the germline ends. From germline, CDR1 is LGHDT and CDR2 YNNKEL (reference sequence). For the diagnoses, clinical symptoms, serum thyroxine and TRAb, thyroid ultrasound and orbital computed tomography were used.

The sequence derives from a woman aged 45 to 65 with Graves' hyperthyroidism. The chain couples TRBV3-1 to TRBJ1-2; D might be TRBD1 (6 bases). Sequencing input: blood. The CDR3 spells CASSQGDIDGYTF. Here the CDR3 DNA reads TGTGCCAGCAGCCAAGGGGACATTGATGGCTACACCTTC.